This T cell receptor beta chain is from a study of STAT5B mutations in CD4+ large granular lymphocyte leukemia (dated by TCRdb to 2022 to 2024). Context from the whole study: Among healthy controls, the CDR3 'QG' motif was associated with a particular HLA allele. The study compared the TCRbeta repertoires of patients with CD4+ T-cell large granular lymphocyte leukemia against those of healthy blood donors. The purity of purified fractions was confirmed by flow cytometry on FACSCanto II or FACSVerse to exceed 95% among lymphocytes. The study at large found these results: The data were not HLA-matched, and the relatively small sample size could explain the higher clonality seen in CD4+ compared with CD8+ T-LGLL. Each patient's main leukemic clonotypes were private, but approximately 23% of these clonotypes showed up at low frequency in the non-leukemic repertoires of other patients. TRBV06-family usage was enriched among the top patient clones (8/27) compared with healthy controls (2/35). Greater clonality appeared to be present in CD4-sorted patient repertoires than in healthy CD4+ repertoires, and the difference was retained after the putative leukemic clones were removed.

Note on this clone: Which antigen it targets is not known. It has no much larger one-base neighbor in the sample; base qualities were not kept.

The CDR3 holds 12 amino acids from the cysteine to the phenylalanine. Left in the record is the CDR3 DNA by itself, 36 bases read in frame from the first base. For CDR1 and CDR2, the germline V gene lists MNHNS and SASEGT. V and J lose 1 base and 11 bases, and a span of 11 bases separates them. The immunoSEQ assay at survey resolution was used to sequence TCRbeta rearrangements from genomic DNA. On the study's bioinformatics: In the TCR sequencing data, the smallest productive clonotype frequency that could be detected was 2.59 x 10-5. Analyses included only productive TCRbeta rearrangements, meaning complete and in-frame sequences. Sample clonality was computed as Simpson clonality in the immunoSEQ Analyzer version 3.0. Clones were binned by frequency as very rare, small, medium, large (1-20%) or hyperexpanded (>20%). OLGA 1.2.3 estimated generation probabilities, VDJtools produced V-gene circos plots, VDJdb was queried for specificities, and GLIPH identified CDR3 motifs. TCRdb took this table from immuneACCESS and kept in-frame rearrangements with V and J called. Such tables lack part of the clones; where checked against another copy, unresolved V genes explain under half of the gap, and the rest is unexplained. V, J and clone size were drawn from that table, and D and trimming were deduced from the DNA. Recorded for this sample are under 35,000 clones; 70% to 85% of them occurred a single time. The top ten hold around 2.3% of the sample.

The healthy control group was made up of a few dozen blood donors, and the Finnish Red Cross blood service supplied their buffy coats. All TCR-sequenced material derived from peripheral blood: patient blood samples and healthy donor buffy coats. Ficoll-Hypaque gradient centrifugation was used to isolate peripheral blood mononuclear cells. CD4+ cells were purified magnetically from the buffy coats of healthy controls. The Gentra Puregene Cell and Tissue kit was used for genomic DNA extraction, and quantification was performed on a Qubit 2.0 fluorometer. The sequenced sample was CD4+ T cells from blood buffy coats. The sequence came from a human donor in good health. The rearranged chain carries TRBV6-1 and TRBJ1-1; the D gene cannot be resolved reliably. The DNA is TGTGCCAGCAGTGAAGTCGTAGAGAGTGCTTTCTTT. It encodes CASSEVVESAFF.